This TCR beta chain appears in the sequencing data of a study of CD8 T cells in Susac syndrome. Findings and limits, study-wide: The number of individuals included in the study's TCR sequencing and HLA analysis was acknowledged as relatively small.

RNA totalling roughly 0.5 to 1 ug underwent reverse transcription with random hexamers. By means of immunoSEQ multiplex PCR, TCR beta CDR3 spanning 54 Vbeta and 13 Jbeta underwent amplification. MiXCR, applied by TCRdb to the immunoSEQ multiplex PCR reads, yields one record per CDR3 protein. The sample has around 300,000 distinct CDR3 sequences, 75% to 85% seen once. CDR1 and CDR2 from the germline V gene are SGHNT and YYREEE (reference sequence). The V and J ends lost 3 bases and 5 bases, in that order; junction bases with no gene match: 4. The CDR3 totals 13 residues. Blood CD8+ and CD4+ T cells underwent high-throughput TCR beta sequencing. This clonotype was observed once. Its antigen remains unknown.

The source of this sequence is a human donor with multiple sclerosis. Specimen: CD8+ T cells from PBMCs. J is TRBJ2-7 and V is TRBV5-4; 8 nucleotides match TRBD1. CDR3 in DNA: TGTGCCAGCAGCTGGACAGGGTCTCACGAGCAGTACTTC. Amino acid sequence: CASSWTGSHEQYF. The entire variable domain, with the rest obtained from reference TRBV5-4 and TRBJ2-7, is as follows: ETGVTQSPTHLIKTRGQQVTLRCSSQSGHNTVSWYQQALGQGPQFIFQYYREEENGRGNFPPRFSGLQFPNYSSELNVNALELDDSALYLCASSWTGSHEQYFGPGTRLTVT.